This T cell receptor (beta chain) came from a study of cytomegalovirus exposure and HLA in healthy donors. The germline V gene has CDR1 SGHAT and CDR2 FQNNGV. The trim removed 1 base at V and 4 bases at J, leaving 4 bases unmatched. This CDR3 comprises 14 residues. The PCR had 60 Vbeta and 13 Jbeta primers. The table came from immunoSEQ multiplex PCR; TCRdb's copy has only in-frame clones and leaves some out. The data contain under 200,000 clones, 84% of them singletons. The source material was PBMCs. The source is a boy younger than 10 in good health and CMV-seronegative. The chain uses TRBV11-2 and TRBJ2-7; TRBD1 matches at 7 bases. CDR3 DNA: TGTGCCAGCAGCTTAGTGGGCAGGGGGTACGAGCAGTACTTC. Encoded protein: CASSLVGRGYEQYF. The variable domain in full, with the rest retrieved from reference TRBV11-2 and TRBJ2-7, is EAGVAQSPRYKIIEKRQSVAFWCNPISGHATLYWYQQILGQGPKLLIQFQNNGVVDDSQLPKDRFSAERLKGVDSTLKIQPAKLEDSAVYLCASSLVGRGYEQYFGPGTRLTVT.